A selection of T cell receptor beta chains follows, all from one sample in a study of blood T cell repertoires in COVID-19. Libraries were prepared by immunoSEQ multiplex PCR; TCRdb keeps only in-frame clonotypes and omits some of them. This sample carries roughly 35,000 clones, 78% of them seen once, and the ten largest clones take around 40%. The material sequenced was peripheral blood. Receptors were obtained from a man older than 75 with acute or convalescent COVID-19. Each CDR3 is given with its conserved first and last residue. Each record gives: D gene, clone size, V gene, J gene, CDR3 protein, CDR3 DNA. The D gene is left open where the match is weak. The size field is filled for only some rows; it gives once, few, many or a size class.

NA	NA	TRBV10-3	TRBJ2-5	CAISRAGRQETQYF	TGTGCCATCTCCCGGGCGGGGCGGCAAGAGACCCAGTACTTC
NA	once	TRBV6-5	TRBJ2-3	CASSYSRTARTQYF	TGTGCCAGCAGTTACTCCAGGACAGCCCGTACGCAGTATTTT
NA	NA	TRBV5-1	TRBJ2-5	CASSLPGETQYF	TGCGCCAGCAGCCTGCCCGGGGAGACCCAGTACTTC
NA	NA	TRBV9	TRBJ1-2	CASSVGTHRGEYGYTF	TGTGCCAGCAGCGTAGGGACCCACCGGGGGGAGTATGGCTACACCTTC
TRBD2	NA	TRBV5-1	TRBJ2-2	CASSRGTSGPNTGELFF	TGCGCCAGCAGCCGGGGGACTAGCGGGCCTAACACCGGGGAGCTGTTTTTT
NA	NA	TRBV28	TRBJ1-5	CASEISRNQPQHF	TGTGCCAGCGAGATTTCCAGGAATCAGCCCCAGCATTTT
NA	NA	TRBV20-1	TRBJ2-5	CSASSQETQYF	TGCAGTGCTAGCAGTCAAGAGACCCAGTACTTC
NA	NA	TRBV30	TRBJ1-2	CAWSVQRGYTF	TGTGCCTGGAGTGTACAAAGAGGCTACACCTTC
TRBD2	NA	TRBV4-2	TRBJ2-1	CASSPSRGGALTYNEQFF	TGTGCCAGCAGCCCTTCTCGCGGGGGGGCCTTGACCTACAATGAGCAGTTCTTC
TRBD1	NA	TRBV7-6	TRBJ2-5	CASSFLDRGGETQYF	TGTGCCAGCAGCTTCCTCGACAGGGGAGGAGAGACCCAGTACTTC
TRBD1	NA	TRBV5-1	TRBJ2-1	CASFLAGQGARNEQFF	TGCGCCAGCTTCTTGGCGGGACAGGGGGCGCGCAATGAGCAGTTCTTC
TRBD1	NA	TRBV6-5	TRBJ1-5	CASRRMGQGNQPQHF	TGTGCCAGCCGAAGGATGGGACAGGGGAATCAGCCCCAGCATTTT
TRBD2	NA	TRBV24-1	TRBJ2-1	CATSGRGANEQFF	TGTGCCACCTCGGGGCGGGGGGCAAACGAGCAGTTCTTC
NA	NA	TRBV27	TRBJ1-5	CASSWNGANQPQHF	TGTGCCAGCAGTTGGAATGGGGCCAATCAGCCCCAGCATTTT
NA	NA	TRBV6-1	TRBJ2-1	CASSEVSDEQFF	TGTGCCAGCAGTGAAGTGTCTGATGAGCAGTTCTTC
NA	NA	TRBV7-8	TRBJ2-5	CASSSGGETQYF	TGTGCCAGCAGCTCCGGAGGAGAGACCCAGTACTTC
NA	NA	TRBV24-1	TRBJ2-3	CATSDFSGADTQYF	TGTGCCACCAGTGATTTCTCAGGGGCAGATACGCAGTATTTT
TRBD1	NA	TRBV30	TRBJ1-1	CAWRAGGVSLAEAFF	TGTGCCTGGCGGGCAGGGGGCGTCTCACTCGCTGAAGCTTTCTTT
NA	NA	TRBV7-9	TRBJ1-1	CASSPGLANTEAFF	TGTGCCAGCAGCCCTGGACTGGCCAACACTGAAGCTTTCTTT
NA	NA	TRBV7-7	TRBJ2-2	CASSFTRQDTGELFF	TGTGCTAGCAGCTTTACCAGACAGGACACCGGGGAGCTGTTTTTT
NA	NA	TRBV6-6	TRBJ2-7	CASSYGTNYEQYF	TGTGCCAGCAGTTACGGGACAAACTACGAGCAGTACTTC
TRBD1	NA	TRBV11-2	TRBJ1-3	CASSFRDRSRSGNTIYF	TGTGCCAGCAGCTTTCGGGACAGGAGTCGCTCTGGAAACACCATATATTTT
NA	NA	TRBV5-1	TRBJ2-2	CASSLVPRPNTGELFF	TGCGCCAGCAGCTTGGTCCCGCGGCCCAACACCGGGGAGCTGTTTTTT
TRBD2	few	TRBV29-1	TRBJ2-5	CSVRLASRQETQYF	TGCAGCGTCAGACTAGCGAGTCGACAAGAGACCCAGTACTTC
NA	once	TRBV30	TRBJ2-2	CAWSVSSPANTGELFF	TGTGCCTGGAGTGTAAGTTCGCCAGCGAACACCGGGGAGCTGTTTTTT
NA	NA	TRBV7-2	TRBJ2-4	CASSLGPSRGNIQYF	TGTGCCAGCAGCTTAGGGCCCTCTAGAGGAAACATTCAGTACTTC
TRBD2	NA	TRBV5-1	TRBJ2-7	CASSLGSGRGGSYEQYF	TGCGCCAGCAGCTTGGGATCAGGGAGGGGAGGCTCCTACGAGCAGTACTTC
NA	few	TRBV7-2	TRBJ1-3	CASSSSGGSGNTIYF	TGTGCCAGCAGCTCCAGCGGTGGCTCTGGAAACACCATATATTTT
NA	NA	TRBV23-1	TRBJ1-4	CASRRSTATNEKLFF	TGCGCCAGCAGACGAAGTACTGCAACTAATGAAAAACTGTTTTTT
TRBD2	NA	TRBV27	TRBJ2-5	CASSQRGDVQETQYF	TGTGCCAGCAGTCAGCGGGGGGACGTCCAAGAGACCCAGTACTTC
TRBD2	NA	TRBV6-1	TRBJ2-1	CASSEELSGGNEQFF	TGTGCCAGCAGTGAAGAACTATCGGGGGGGAATGAGCAGTTCTTC
NA	NA	TRBV6-5	TRBJ1-2	CASTEGWGRRYGYTF	TGTGCCAGCACCGAGGGTTGGGGGCGACGGTATGGCTACACCTTC
NA	NA	TRBV9	TRBJ1-2	CASSVAIGGLYGYTF	TGTGCCAGCAGCGTAGCGATCGGGGGACTTTATGGCTACACCTTC
NA	NA	TRBV10-1	TRBJ2-3	CASSESADTQYF	TGCGCCAGCAGTGAGTCCGCAGATACGCAGTATTTT
NA	NA	TRBV3-1/TRBV3-2	TRBJ2-3	CASTLGGGLGTQYF	TGTGCCAGCACCCTAGGGGGGGGGCTCGGTACGCAGTATTTT
NA	few	TRBV29-1	TRBJ1-1	CSVEVFRGNTEAFF	TGCAGCGTTGAAGTATTCCGGGGTAACACTGAAGCTTTCTTT
NA	few	TRBV19	TRBJ1-6	CASSILSSPLHF	TGTGCCAGTAGTATATTGAGTTCACCCCTCCACTTT